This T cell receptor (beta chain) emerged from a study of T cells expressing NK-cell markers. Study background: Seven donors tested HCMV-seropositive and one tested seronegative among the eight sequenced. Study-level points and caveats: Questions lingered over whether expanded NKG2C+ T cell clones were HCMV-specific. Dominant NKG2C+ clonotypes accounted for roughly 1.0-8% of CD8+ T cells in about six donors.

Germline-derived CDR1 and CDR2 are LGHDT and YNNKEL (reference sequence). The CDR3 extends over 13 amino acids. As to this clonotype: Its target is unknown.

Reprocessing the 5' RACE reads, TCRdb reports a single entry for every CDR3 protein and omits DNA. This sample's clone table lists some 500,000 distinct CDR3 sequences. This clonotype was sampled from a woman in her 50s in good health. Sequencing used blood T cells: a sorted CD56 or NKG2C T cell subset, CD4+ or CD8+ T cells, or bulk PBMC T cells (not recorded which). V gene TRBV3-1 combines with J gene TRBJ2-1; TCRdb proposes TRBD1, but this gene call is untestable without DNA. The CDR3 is CASSQGLGFEQFF.